Below, 29 T cell receptor beta chains from the same sample are listed, as sequenced in a study of T cell responses to AZD1222 COVID-19 vaccine. TCRdb's table, derived via immunoSEQ multiplex PCR, lists solely in-frame clones and lacks some. Found here are over 120,000 clones, 90% to 95% of them singletons; the top ten hold 7.5% to 9.5%. Specimen: peripheral blood, collected on day 0 of AZD1222 vaccination. These receptors all come from an adult in good health.

This chain links TRBV6-5 with TRBJ1-2, with 9 nucleotides matching TRBD1. CDR3 length: 14 residues. V was clipped by 4 bases and J by 6 bases; unmatched bases: 6. The germline CDR1 and CDR2 sequences are MNHEY and SVGAGI. Written as DNA, the CDR3 is TGTGCCAGCAGTTCACCGGGACAGGGTGATGGCTACACCTTC. Translated: CASSSPGQGDGYTF.

The rearrangement joins TRBV7-6 to TRBJ1-1, with 9 bases that match TRBD1. Germline lookup yields CDR1 SGHVS and CDR2 FNYEAQ. This CDR3 contains 16 residues. J lost 7 bases, V lost 4 bases, and 13 bases had no gene match. Written as DNA, the CDR3 is TGTGCCAGCAGCTCACTTAGGACAGGGGCCACTGGTGAAGCTTTCTTT. This sequence encodes CASSSLRTGATGEAFF.

The chain uses TRBV18 and TRBJ2-6; D is uncertain. V was cut by 6 bases and J by 2 bases, with 11 bases left in between. Germline-derived CDR1 and CDR2 are KGHSH and LQKENI. This CDR3 has 15 residues. CDR3 residues: CASSPRGAGANVLTF. CDR3 in DNA: TGTGCCAGCTCCCCCCGTGGGGCTGGGGCCAACGTCCTGACTTTC.

The chain links TRBV14 to TRBJ1-2, with 8 bases matching TRBD1. CDR1 is SGHDN and CDR2 is FVKESK in the germline V gene. The CDR3 has 17 amino acids. The ends lost 0 bases at V and 5 bases at J; junction bases unmatched: 11. This CDR3 reads CASSQELGWTGRYGYTF. CDR3 in DNA: TGTGCCAGCAGCCAAGAATTAGGTTGGACAGGGAGATATGGCTACACCTTC.

The V call is TRBV30, the J call TRBJ1-1; D remains unclear. The germline V gene has CDR1 GTSNPN and CDR2 SVGIG (reference sequence). Trimming shortened V by 3 bases and J by 1 base, and 9 bases separated the two germline ends. The CDR3 covers 13 residues. The CDR3 protein is CAWRTAGNTEAFF. The CDR3, as DNA: TGTGCCTGGAGGACGGCAGGGAACACTGAAGCTTTCTTT.

The chain combines TRBV29-1 with TRBJ1-4; unclear D gene. The CDR3 runs 10 residues. Per the germline V gene, CDR1 is SQVTM and CDR2 is ANQGSEA. V lost 6 bases and J 6 bases, leaving 5 bases between the germline ends. CDR3 residues: CSVWDEKLFF. As DNA, the CDR3 is TGCAGCGTCTGGGATGAAAAACTGTTTTTT.

The chain couples TRBV7-8 to TRBJ1-1; TRBD1 might be the D (6 bases). V lost 1 base to trimming and J lost 2 bases, with 20 bases between them. The CDR3 covers 18 residues. Per germline, CDR1 SGHVS and CDR2 FQNEAQ. The CDR3: CASSLEGGFLVPNTEAFF. The CDR3 DNA reads as TGTGCCAGCAGCTTAGAAGGGGGTTTTTTGGTGCCCAACACTGAAGCTTTCTTT.

The genes are TRBV6-1 and TRBJ2-1; 7 bases are a match to TRBD2. The CDR3 runs to 15 residues. V was pared by 2 bases and J by 5 bases, with 6 bases of the junction left unmatched. Germline CDR1 and CDR2: MNHNS and SASEGT. The CDR3 loop reads CASSEWGGGDNEQFF. The CDR3 DNA reads as TGTGCCAGCAGTGAATGGGGGGGAGGGGACAATGAGCAGTTCTTC.

This clone was counted only a few times. The V and J genes are TRBV6-1 and TRBJ1-2, with TRBD1 as a possible D gene (5 bases). Germline V gene sequence: CDR1 MNHNS, CDR2 SASEGT. Trimming took 2 bases from V and 5 from J, leaving 12 bases between them. The CDR3 sequence is 14 residues long. CDR3 loop: CASSEYVREYGYTF. The DNA of the CDR3 is TGTGCCAGCAGTGAATATGTCAGGGAGTATGGCTACACCTTC.

V is TRBV7-9 and J is TRBJ2-1; D unclear. The V end was cut by 4 bases, the J end by 10 bases, with 8 bases between. CDR3 length equals 11 residues. Germline CDR1 reads SEHNR; CDR2 reads FQNEAQ (reference sequence). CDR3 sequence (DNA): TGTGCCAGCAGCTCCTGGGTGGAGCAGTTCTTC. This encodes CASSSWVEQFF.

This rearrangement joins TRBV6-5 to TRBJ1-5; TRBD1 aligns across 7 bases. CDR3 size: 14 residues. The germline CDR1 and CDR2 sequences are MNHEY and SVGAGI. V dropped 6 bases and J dropped 2; count of bases not matched to a gene: 4. CDR3 residues: CASSRQGGNQPQHF. Written as DNA, the CDR3 is TGTGCCAGCAGCCGACAGGGCGGCAATCAGCCCCAGCATTTT.

The chain joins TRBV13 to TRBJ1-2; tentatively, D is TRBD1 (5 bases). Germline-derived CDR1 and CDR2 are PRHDT and FYEKMQ (reference sequence). V lost 1 base, J lost 7 bases, and 13 bases lay in between. The CDR3 spans 14 residues. The CDR3 region has the DNA TGTGCCAGCAGCTTAGCGGGGCGCGAATCTGGCTACACCTTC. Its translation is CASSLAGRESGYTF.

The chain combines TRBV2 with TRBJ1-2, with unresolved D. Germline V gene sequence: CDR1 SNHLY, CDR2 FYNNEI. V lost 6 bases and J lost 8, with 10 bases in between. CDR3 size: 11 residues. CDR3 sequence: CASSMDGGYTF. CDR3 DNA: TGTGCCAGCAGCATGGATGGGGGCTACACCTTC.

The chain uses TRBV4-1 and TRBJ1-6, with D possibly being TRBD1 (5 bases). This CDR3 is built from 15 residues. V lost 1 base and J lost 7, with 11 bases in between. Germline CDR1 and CDR2: MGHRA and YSYEKL. CDR3 nucleotide sequence: TGCGCCAGCAGCCAAGGATCTGGGGGGAATTCACCCCTCCACTTT. It specifies CASSQGSGGNSPLHF.

The chain carries TRBV3-1 (or the pseudogene TRBV3-2) and TRBJ1-3; D ambiguous. Trimming cost V 2 bases and J 0 bases, with 11 bases left between them. The germline CDR1 and CDR2 sequences are LGHDT and YNNKEL (reference sequence). The CDR3 is 16 residues long. The CDR3 loop is CASSQTSRGSGNTIYF. The CDR3 DNA reads as TGTGCCAGCAGCCAAACATCAAGAGGCTCTGGAAACACCATATATTTT.

This rearrangement joins TRBV5-5 to TRBJ1-2; D might be TRBD1 (5 bases). The CDR3 loop spans 13 amino acids. Germline CDR1 SGHKS, CDR2 YYEKEE (reference sequence). V lost 0 bases and J lost 8, with 11 bases in between. The DNA of the CDR3 is TGTGCCAGCAGCTTGGTGGGGGGTGAAGGCTACACCTTC. This codes for CASSLVGGEGYTF.

The rearrangement joins TRBV27 to TRBJ1-2; D unclear. CDR3 size: 13 residues. Per the germline V gene, CDR1 is MNHEY and CDR2 is SMNVEV (reference sequence). The V end lost 0 bases, the J end lost 7 bases, and 9 bases lay between the germline ends. CDR3 nucleotide sequence: TGTGCCAGCAGTTTATCAACGATCGGTGGCTACACCTTC. Its protein is CASSLSTIGGYTF.

The genes are TRBV30 and TRBJ2-2, with unresolved D. There are 14 residues in the CDR3. Looked up from germline, CDR1 is GTSNPN and CDR2 is SVGIG (reference sequence). V was clipped by 3 bases and J by 0 bases, with 8 bases between them. CDR3: CAWSRDSNTGELFF. In DNA form, the CDR3 reads TGTGCCTGGAGCCGAGATTCGAACACCGGGGAGCTGTTTTTT.

The gene calls are TRBV10-1 and TRBJ1-6; the match to TRBD1 covers 12 bases. The CDR3 has 16 residues. Germline V CDR1 and CDR2: WNHNN, SYGVQD (reference sequence). The junction had 5 bases not matched to a gene; V was cut back by 2 bases and J by 9 bases. The CDR3 region has the DNA TGCGCCAGCAGTGAGATCCGGGACAGGGGGCCTTCACCCCTCCACTTT. Translated: CASSEIRDRGPSPLHF.

The rearrangement joins TRBV27 to TRBJ2-4; D perhaps matches TRBD1 (6 bases). The CDR3 totals 15 residues. Trimming removed 9 bases from V and 4 bases from J, with 19 bases in between. CDR1 MNHEY and CDR2 SMNVEV come from the germline V gene (reference sequence). The chain's CDR3 is CARNTDREPKNIQYF. The CDR3 bases are TGTGCCAGAAACACGGACAGAGAACCGAAAAACATTCAGTACTTC.

This rearrangement joins TRBV9 to TRBJ1-1; D is uncertain. V shed 4 bases and J shed 1 base, with 14 bases lying between them. The CDR3 contains 15 residues. In germline, CDR1 is SGDLS, CDR2 YYNGEE. In nucleotides, the CDR3 is TGTGCCAGCAGCCTCTCCCCTTCAGCGAACACTGAAGCTTTCTTT. Residues: CASSLSPSANTEAFF. Full variable domain (missing parts from reference TRBV9 and TRBJ1-1): DSGVTQTPKHLITATGQRVTLRCSPRSGDLSVYWYQQSLDQGLQFLIQYYNGEERAKGNILERFSAQQFPDLHSELNLSSLELGDSALYFCASSLSPSANTEAFFGQGTRLTVV.

The V and J genes are TRBV9 and TRBJ2-2, with 8 bases fitting TRBD2. CDR1 and CDR2 (germline): SGDLS, YYNGEE. The junction had 4 bases not matched to a gene; V was cut back by 4 bases and J by 2 bases. The CDR3 sequence is 15 residues long. CDR3 protein: CASSPGLANTGELFF. In nucleotides, the CDR3 is TGTGCCAGCAGCCCCGGACTAGCTAACACCGGGGAGCTGTTTTTT.

The chain uses TRBV7-8 and TRBJ1-5; D is unresolved. The germline CDR1 and CDR2 sequences are SGHVS and FQNEAQ. The CDR3 has 12 residues. V shed 5 bases and J shed 4 bases, with 6 bases lying between them. The CDR3: CASSHSNQPQHF. Written as DNA, the CDR3 is TGTGCCAGCAGCCATTCAAATCAGCCCCAGCATTTT. The full variable domain, rest sourced from reference TRBV7-8 and TRBJ1-5, is GAGVSQSPRYKVAKRGQDVALRCDPISGHVSLFWYQQALGQGPEFLTYFQNEAQLDKSGLPSDRFFAERPEGSVSTLKIQRTQQEDSAVYLCASSHSNQPQHFGDGTRLSIL.

The rearrangement uses TRBV14 and TRBJ2-1, with D perhaps matching TRBD2 (5 bases). The CDR3 loop spans 15 amino acids. The V gene's germline CDR1 is SGHDN and CDR2 FVKESK. Trimming shortened V by 1 base and J by 8 bases, and 15 bases separated the two germline ends. The CDR3 DNA is TGTGCCAGCAGCCAAGGGACTGGGTTATGGGATGAGCAGTTCTTC. Translating gives CASSQGTGLWDEQFF.

The chain employs TRBV9 and TRBJ1-5; 12 bases map to TRBD1. Germline values: CDR1 SGDLS, CDR2 YYNGEE. Trimming cost V 4 bases and J 11 bases; bases outside gene matches: 19. This CDR3 is 18 amino acids long. The DNA of the CDR3 is TGTGCCAGCAGCCCACGGAACTTACCGGGACAGGGGGCGAGGGCCCAGCATTTT. This gives the protein CASSPRNLPGQGARAQHF.

CDR3 protein: CASSSTNRVTEAFF. DNA of the CDR3: TGCGCCAGCAGCTCCACCAACAGGGTCACTGAAGCTTTCTTT. The chain is built from TRBV5-1 and TRBJ1-1, with D perhaps matching TRBD1 (6 bases). The CDR3 totals 14 residues. Trimming shortened V by 3 bases and J by 4 bases, and 13 bases separated the two germline ends. In germline, CDR1 is SGHRS, CDR2 YFSETQ.

The rearrangement links TRBV30 to TRBJ1-5, with D uncertain. The germline gives CDR1 GTSNPN, CDR2 SVGIG (reference sequence). CDR3 length: 13 residues. The V gene lost 5 bases and the J gene lost 0 bases, with 8 bases spanning the gap. CDR3 DNA sequence: TGTGCCTGGGCCGGCACTAGCAATCAGCCCCAGCATTTT. The encoded protein is CAWAGTSNQPQHF.

The chain employs TRBV12-3 or TRBV12-4 and TRBJ1-1; no reliable D call. There are 13 residues in the CDR3. V gave up 6 bases and J gave up 6 bases, with 14 bases separating them. The chain's CDR3 is CASSRRMLAEAFF. Here the CDR3 DNA reads TGTGCCAGCAGCCGTCGGATGCTGGCTGAAGCTTTCTTT.

The genes are TRBV5-6 and TRBJ2-2; 9 positions match TRBD2. Looked up from germline, CDR1 is SGHDT and CDR2 is YYEEEE. Trimming removed 0 bases from V and 6 bases from J; junction bases left unmatched: 3. The CDR3 runs to 15 residues. As DNA, the CDR3 is TGTGCCAGCAGCTTGGCGGCGGGGGGGCCCGGGGAGCTGTTTTTT. Protein sequence: CASSLAAGGPGELFF.